Reported below is one T cell receptor (beta chain). These data come from a study of T cell responses to AZD1222 COVID-19 vaccine. The CDR3 sequence is 13 residues long. CDR1 is SNHLY and CDR2 is FYNNEI in the germline V gene. V was pared by 5 bases and J by 4 bases, with 12 bases between. Profiling relied on immunoSEQ multiplex PCR, and the TCRdb table lists in-frame clones only, not all of them. This sample has approximately 100,000 clones, with approximately 89% found just once. The clonotype was recovered from an adult in good health. V and J are TRBV2 and TRBJ2-7, with D maybe TRBD1 (6 bases). This sample comprised peripheral blood, obtained on day 0 of AZD1222 vaccination. The CDR3: CASSSDRTYEQYF. The CDR3 DNA reads TGTGCCAGCAGTTCCGACAGGACGTACGAGCAGTACTTC.